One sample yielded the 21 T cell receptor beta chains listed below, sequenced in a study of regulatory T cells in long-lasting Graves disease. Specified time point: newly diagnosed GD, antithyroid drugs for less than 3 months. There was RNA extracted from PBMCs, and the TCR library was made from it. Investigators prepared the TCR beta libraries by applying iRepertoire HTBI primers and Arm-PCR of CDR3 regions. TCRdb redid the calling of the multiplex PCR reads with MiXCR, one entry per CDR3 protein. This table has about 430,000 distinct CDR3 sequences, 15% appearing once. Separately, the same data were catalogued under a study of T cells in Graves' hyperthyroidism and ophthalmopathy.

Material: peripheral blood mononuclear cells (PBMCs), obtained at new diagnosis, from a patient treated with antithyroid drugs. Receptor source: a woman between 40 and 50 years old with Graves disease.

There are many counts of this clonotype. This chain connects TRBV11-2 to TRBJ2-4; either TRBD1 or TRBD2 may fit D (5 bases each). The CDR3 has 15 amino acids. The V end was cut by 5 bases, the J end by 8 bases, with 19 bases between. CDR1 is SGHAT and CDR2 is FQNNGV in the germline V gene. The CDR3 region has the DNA TGTGCCAGCAGCGTTAGTAGCCGGGACGGGTACATTCAGTACTTC. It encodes CASSVSSRDGYIQYF.

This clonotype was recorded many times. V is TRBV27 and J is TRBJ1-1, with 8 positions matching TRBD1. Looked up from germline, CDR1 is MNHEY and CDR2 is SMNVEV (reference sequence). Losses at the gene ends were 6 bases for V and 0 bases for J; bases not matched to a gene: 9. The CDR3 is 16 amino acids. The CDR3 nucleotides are TGTGCCAGCAGCTCCATCCGGACAGGGATGAACACTGAAGCTTTCTTT. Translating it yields CASSSIRTGMNTEAFF.

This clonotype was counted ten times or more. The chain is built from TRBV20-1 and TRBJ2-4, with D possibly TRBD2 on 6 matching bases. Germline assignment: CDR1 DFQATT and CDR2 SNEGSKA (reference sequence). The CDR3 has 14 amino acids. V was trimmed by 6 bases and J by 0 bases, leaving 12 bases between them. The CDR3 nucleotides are TGCAGTGCCTCGACTAGTCTAGCCAAAAACATTCAGTACTTC. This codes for CSASTSLAKNIQYF.

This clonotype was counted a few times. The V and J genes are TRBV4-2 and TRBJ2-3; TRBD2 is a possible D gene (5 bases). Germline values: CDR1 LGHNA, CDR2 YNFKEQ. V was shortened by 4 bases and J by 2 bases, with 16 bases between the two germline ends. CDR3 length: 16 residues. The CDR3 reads CASSPKRGSATDTQYF. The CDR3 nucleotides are TGTGCCAGCAGCCCCAAACGGGGATCCGCCACAGATACGCAGTATTTT.

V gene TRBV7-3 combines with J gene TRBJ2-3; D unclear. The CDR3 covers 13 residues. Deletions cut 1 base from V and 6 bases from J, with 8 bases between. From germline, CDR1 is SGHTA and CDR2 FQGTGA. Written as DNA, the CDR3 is TGTGCCAGCAGCTTAATGTCCACGGATACGCAGTATTTT. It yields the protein CASSLMSTDTQYF. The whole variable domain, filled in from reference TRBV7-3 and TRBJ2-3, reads GAGVSQTPSNKVTEKGKYVELRCDPISGHTALYWYRQSLGQGPEFLIYFQGTGAADDSGLPNDRFFAVRPEGSVSTLKIQRTERGDSAVYLCASSLMSTDTQYFGPGTRLTVL.

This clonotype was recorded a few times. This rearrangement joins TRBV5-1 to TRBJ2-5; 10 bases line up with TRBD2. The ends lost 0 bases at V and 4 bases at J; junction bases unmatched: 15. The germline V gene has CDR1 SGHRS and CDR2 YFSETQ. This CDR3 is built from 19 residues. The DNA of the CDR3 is TGCGCCAGCAGCTTGGGGTCGAGCGGGAGGGCCAGAGGTGCAGAGACCCAGTACTTC. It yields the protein CASSLGSSGRARGAETQYF.

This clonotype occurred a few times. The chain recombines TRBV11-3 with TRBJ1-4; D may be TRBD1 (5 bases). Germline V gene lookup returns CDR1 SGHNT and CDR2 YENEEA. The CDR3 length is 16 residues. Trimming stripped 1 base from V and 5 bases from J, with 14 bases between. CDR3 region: CASSLAWGMGNEKLFF. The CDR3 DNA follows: TGTGCCAGCAGCTTAGCGTGGGGGATGGGGAATGAAAAACTGTTTTTT.

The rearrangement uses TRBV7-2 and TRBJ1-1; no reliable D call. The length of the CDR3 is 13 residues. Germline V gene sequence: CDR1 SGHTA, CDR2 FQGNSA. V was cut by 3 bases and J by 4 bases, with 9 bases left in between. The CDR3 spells CASSFGGSTEAFF. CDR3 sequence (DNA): TGTGCCAGCAGCTTCGGAGGGAGCACTGAAGCTTTCTTT.

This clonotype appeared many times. CDR3 DNA sequence: TGTGCCAGTAGCCAAGACAGATGGGGCACAGATACGCAGTATTTT. This translates into CASSQDRWGTDTQYF. The V gene is TRBV19, the J gene TRBJ2-3, with D possibly being TRBD1 (5 bases). The CDR3 spans 15 residues. Trimming stripped 6 bases from V and 1 base from J, with 14 bases between. Germline lookup yields CDR1 LNHDA and CDR2 SQIVND (reference sequence).

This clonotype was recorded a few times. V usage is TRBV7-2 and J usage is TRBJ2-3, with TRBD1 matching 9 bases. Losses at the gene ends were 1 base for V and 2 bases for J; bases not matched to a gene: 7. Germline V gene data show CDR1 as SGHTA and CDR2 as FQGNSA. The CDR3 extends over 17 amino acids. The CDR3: CASSLEQGAGYTDTQYF. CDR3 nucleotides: TGTGCCAGCAGCTTAGAACAGGGGGCCGGTTACACAGATACGCAGTATTTT.

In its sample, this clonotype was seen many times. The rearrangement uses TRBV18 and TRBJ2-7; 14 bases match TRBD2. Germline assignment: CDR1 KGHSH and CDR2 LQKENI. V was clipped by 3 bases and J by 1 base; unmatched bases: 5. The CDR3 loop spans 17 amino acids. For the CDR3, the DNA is TGTGCCAGCTCACCCCGACTAGCGGGAGGGGATTCCTACGAGCAGTACTTC. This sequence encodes CASSPRLAGGDSYEQYF.

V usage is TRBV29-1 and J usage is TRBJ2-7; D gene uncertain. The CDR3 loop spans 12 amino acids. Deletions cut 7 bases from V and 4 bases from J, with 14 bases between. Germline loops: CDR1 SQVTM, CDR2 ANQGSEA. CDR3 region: CSAFTPVYEQYF. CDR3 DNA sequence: TGCAGCGCCTTCACACCGGTGTACGAGCAGTACTTC.

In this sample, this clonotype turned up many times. As DNA, the CDR3 is TGCAGTGCTAGCTCGGACAGAACTAACTATGGCTACACCTTC. Residues: CSASSDRTNYGYTF. This chain links TRBV20-1 with TRBJ1-2, with a possible D match to TRBD1 (6 bases). The germline gives CDR1 DFQATT, CDR2 SNEGSKA (reference sequence). V dropped 3 bases and J dropped 0 bases, with 11 bases sitting between them. The CDR3 totals 14 residues.

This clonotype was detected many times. The DNA for the CDR3 is TGTGCCAGCAGCTTACTAGTAACCAACTATGGCTACACCTTC. Translation gives CASSLLVTNYGYTF. The chain joins TRBV7-2 to TRBJ1-2, with D unresolved. CDR1 and CDR2 (germline): SGHTA, FQGNSA. Trimming stripped 2 bases from V and 2 bases from J, with 9 bases between. The length of the CDR3 is 14 residues.

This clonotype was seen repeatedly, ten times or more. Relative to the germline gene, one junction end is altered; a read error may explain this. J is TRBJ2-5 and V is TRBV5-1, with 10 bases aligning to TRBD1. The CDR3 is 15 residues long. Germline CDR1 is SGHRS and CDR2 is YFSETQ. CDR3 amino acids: CASSLGTGVQETQYF. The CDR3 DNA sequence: TGTGCCAGCAGCTTGGGGACAGGGGTCCAAGAGACCCAGTACTTC. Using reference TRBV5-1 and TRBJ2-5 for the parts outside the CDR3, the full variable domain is KAGVTQTPRYLIKTRGQQVTLSCSPISGHRSVSWYQQTPGQGLQFLFEYFSETQRNKGNFPGRFSGRQFSNSRSEMNVSTLELGDSALYLCASSLGTGVQETQYFGPGTRLLVL.

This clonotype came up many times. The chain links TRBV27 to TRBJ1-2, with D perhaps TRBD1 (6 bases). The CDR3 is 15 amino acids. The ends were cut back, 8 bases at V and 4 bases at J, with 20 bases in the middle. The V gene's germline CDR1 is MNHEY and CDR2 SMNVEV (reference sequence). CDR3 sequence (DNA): TGTGCCAGCCGCGGATACGGGGGGCTTGGCTATGGCTACACCTTC. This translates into CASRGYGGLGYGYTF.

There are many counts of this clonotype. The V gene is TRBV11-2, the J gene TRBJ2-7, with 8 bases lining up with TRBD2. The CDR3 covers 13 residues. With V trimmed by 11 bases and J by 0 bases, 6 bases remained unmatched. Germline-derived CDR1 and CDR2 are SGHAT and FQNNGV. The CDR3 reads CASLGTSSYEQYF. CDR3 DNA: TGTGCCTCCTTAGGGACTAGCTCCTACGAGCAGTACTTC. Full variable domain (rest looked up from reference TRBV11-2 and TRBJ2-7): EAGVAQSPRYKIIEKRQSVAFWCNPISGHATLYWYQQILGQGPKLLIQFQNNGVVDDSQLPKDRFSAERLKGVDSTLKIQPAKLEDSAVYLCASLGTSSYEQYFGPGTRLTVT.

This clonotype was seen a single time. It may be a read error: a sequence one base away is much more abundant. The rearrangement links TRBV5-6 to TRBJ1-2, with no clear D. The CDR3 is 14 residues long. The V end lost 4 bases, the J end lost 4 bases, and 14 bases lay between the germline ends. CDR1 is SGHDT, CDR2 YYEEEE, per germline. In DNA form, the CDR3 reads TGTGCCAGCAGCCGGGGAACAGAGCCCTATGGCTACACCTTC. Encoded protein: CASSRGTEPYGYTF. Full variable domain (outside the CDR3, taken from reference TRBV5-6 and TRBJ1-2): DAGVTQSPTHLIKTRGQQVTLRCSPKSGHDTVSWYQQALGQGPQFIFQYYEEEERQRGNFPDRFSGHQFPNYSSELNVNALLLGDSALYLCASSRGTEPYGYTFGSGTRLTVV.

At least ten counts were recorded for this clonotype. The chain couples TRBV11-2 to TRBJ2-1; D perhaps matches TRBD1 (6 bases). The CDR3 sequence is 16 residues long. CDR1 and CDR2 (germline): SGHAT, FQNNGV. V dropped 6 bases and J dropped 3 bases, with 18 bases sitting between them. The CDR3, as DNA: TGTGCCAGCAGACACATAAGGGGGTCGAGCTACAATGAGCAGTTCTTC. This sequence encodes CASRHIRGSSYNEQFF.

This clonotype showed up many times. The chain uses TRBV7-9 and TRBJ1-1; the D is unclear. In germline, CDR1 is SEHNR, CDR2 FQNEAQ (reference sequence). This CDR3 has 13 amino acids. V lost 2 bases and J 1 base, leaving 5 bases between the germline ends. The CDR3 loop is CASSLNRNTEAFF. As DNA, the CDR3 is TGTGCCAGCAGCTTAAACAGGAACACTGAAGCTTTCTTT.

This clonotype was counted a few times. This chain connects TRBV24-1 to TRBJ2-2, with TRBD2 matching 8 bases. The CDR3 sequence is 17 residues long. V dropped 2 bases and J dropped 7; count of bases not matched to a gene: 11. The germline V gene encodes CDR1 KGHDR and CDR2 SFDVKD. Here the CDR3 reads CATSDSETSESVGELFF. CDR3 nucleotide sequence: TGTGCCACCAGTGATTCCGAGACTAGCGAGTCGGTCGGGGAGCTGTTTTTT.